Listed here is a single T cell receptor (beta chain). Its antigen remains unknown. TCRdb's table, derived via immunoSEQ multiplex PCR, lists solely in-frame clones and lacks some. The repertoire holds over 100,000 clones, 85% to 95% seen once, with about 0.93% in the top ten. Prior autoimmune disease or systemic immunosuppression barred patients. The CDR3 runs to 14 residues. Germline CDR1 SGHAT, CDR2 FQNNGV. Germline trimming cut 3 bases from V and 11 bases from J; bases unmatched to any gene: 10. This sample stems from a study of OX40 agonist ivuxolimab in advanced cancers. Study-wide results and caveats: Clonal expansion by week 6 occurred in CD4+ and CD8+ blood T cells (at 0.1 to 3.0 mg/kg).

The sequencing used CD4+ or CD8+ T cells sorted from blood, collected in a trial of the OX40 agonist ivuxolimab. This TCR was sampled from an adult with an advanced solid tumor such as melanoma, head and neck, liver or kidney cancer. This sequence joins TRBV11-2 and TRBJ1-1; 9 bases match TRBD1. The CDR3, as DNA: TGTGCCAGCAGCTTCGCCCAAGGGACAGGGAACGCTTTCTTT. Translation gives CASSFAQGTGNAFF.